The next 31 T cell receptor beta chains were all read from a single sample in a study of blood T cell repertoires in COVID-19. Measured with immunoSEQ multiplex PCR; TCRdb has only the in-frame clones, and not every one. The sample contains hundreds of thousands of clones, approximately 87% of which appear only once. The sample taken for sequencing was PBMCs or T cells enriched from blood (not recorded which). Source of these receptors: a woman aged 50 to 65 who had recovered from COVID-19.

The chain joins TRBV7-8 to TRBJ2-7; 9 bases line up with TRBD1. The germline CDR1 and CDR2 sequences are SGHVS and FQNEAQ. CDR3 length: 14 amino acids. J was trimmed by 1 base and V by 5 bases; bases with no gene match: 3. The CDR3 sequence: CASSPGTGSYEQYF. CDR3 bases: TGTGCCAGCAGCCCCGGGACAGGGTCCTACGAGCAGTACTTC.

The gene calls are TRBV30 and TRBJ2-7, with 7 bases that match TRBD2. Germline-derived CDR1 and CDR2 are GTSNPN and SVGIG (reference sequence). Germline trimming cut 2 bases from V and 7 bases from J; bases unmatched to any gene: 8. The CDR3 runs to 13 residues. The CDR3 DNA reads as TGTGCCTGGAGTTCTCTTCAAGCGGGGGAGCAGTACTTC. Its protein product is CAWSSLQAGEQYF.

The V and J genes are TRBV19 and TRBJ1-6, with unresolved D. V lost 8 bases and J lost 7, with 15 bases in between. The germline V gene has CDR1 LNHDA and CDR2 SQIVND (reference sequence). The CDR3 length is 14 residues. The CDR3 sequence: CASADLGRNSPLHF. In DNA, the CDR3 is TGTGCCAGTGCAGATCTGGGCAGAAATTCACCCCTCCACTTT. The full variable domain, with the rest looked up from reference TRBV19 and TRBJ1-6, is DGGITQSPKYLFRKEGQNVTLSCEQNLNHDAMYWYRQDPGQGLRLIYYSQIVNDFQKGDIAEGYSVSREKKESFPLTVTSAQKNPTAFYLCASADLGRNSPLHFGNGTRLTVT.

The V and J genes are TRBV23-1 and TRBJ1-5; D unresolved. TRBV23-1 is an ORF, with its function uncertain. V was pared by 0 bases and J by 0 bases, with 15 bases between. The CDR3 has 18 residues. In nucleotides, the CDR3 is TGCGCCAGCAGTCAATCCAACCGGCGGCAATATAGCAATCAGCCCCAGCATTTT. This gives the protein CASSQSNRRQYSNQPQHF.

This clone is a singleton in its sample. V and J are TRBV5-8 and TRBJ2-2; 7 nucleotides agree with TRBD1. Unmatched junction bases numbered 9, after V lost 4 bases and J lost 6 bases. Germline-derived CDR1 and CDR2 are SGHTS and YDEGEE. CDR3 size: 15 residues. The CDR3 DNA reads TGTGCCAGCAGCGCCGACAGGGCTTTGTCCGGGGAGCTGTTTTTT. Amino acids: CASSADRALSGELFF.

The chain carries TRBV4-3 and TRBJ2-5; tentative D call: TRBD1 (5 bases). CDR3 length: 14 amino acids. Germline values: CDR1 LGHNA, CDR2 YSLEER. The V gene lost 0 bases and the J gene lost 1 base, with 6 bases spanning the gap. The DNA of the CDR3 is TGCGCCAGCAGCCAAGACACAGGCCAAGAGACCCAGTACTTC. It codes for CASSQDTGQETQYF.

The chain has TRBV20-1 and TRBJ2-7, with D possibly matching TRBD2 (6 bases). Trimming stripped 6 bases from V and 3 bases from J, with 18 bases between. The CDR3 contains 14 residues. Germline lookup yields CDR1 DFQATT and CDR2 SNEGSKA (reference sequence). CDR3 protein: CSASPGVRDYEQYF. CDR3 sequence (DNA): TGCAGTGCGAGTCCGGGGGTTCGGGACTACGAGCAGTACTTC.

The chain recombines TRBV5-4 with TRBJ2-1, with a weak D call TRBD1 (7 bases). The CDR3 runs to 16 residues. Germline CDR1 and CDR2: SGHNT and YYREEE (reference sequence). V lost 0 bases to trimming and J lost 2 bases, with 12 bases between them. CDR3 DNA sequence: TGTGCCAGCAGCTTGGGCGGGACAGCGGCCTACAATGAGCAGTTCTTC. Translation: CASSLGGTAAYNEQFF.

As DNA, the CDR3 is TGTGCCAGCAGCCCCCCGGAGGGCTATGGCTACACCTTC. Translated, it gives CASSPPEGYGYTF. The V gene is TRBV6-5, the J gene TRBJ1-2; D ambiguous. Germline V gives CDR1 MNHEY, CDR2 SVGAGI. The length of the CDR3 is 13 residues. Trimming cost V 6 bases and J 4 bases, with 12 bases left between them.

This chain links TRBV7-2 with TRBJ1-2; D possibly corresponds to TRBD1 (5 bases). The CDR3 is 14 amino acids. V was cut by 5 bases and J by 7 bases, with 17 bases left in between. Germline V CDR1 and CDR2: SGHTA, FQGNSA. This CDR3 is CASSPLDSFGGYTF. For the CDR3, the DNA is TGTGCCAGCAGCCCACTCGACAGCTTCGGTGGCTACACCTTC.

The chain uses TRBV3-1 (or the pseudogene TRBV3-2) and TRBJ1-1, with unresolved D. Germline lookup yields CDR1 LGHDT and CDR2 YNNKEL (reference sequence). This CDR3 has 14 residues. V lost 3 bases and J lost 1, with 9 bases in between. The CDR3 coding sequence is TGTGCCAGCAGCCACTCCACAGCGAACACTGAAGCTTTCTTT. This sequence encodes CASSHSTANTEAFF.

J is TRBJ2-7 and V is TRBV2, with 9 bases fitting TRBD1. The CDR3 consists of 14 residues. Germline trimming cut 5 bases from V and 5 bases from J; bases unmatched to any gene: 7. The V gene's germline CDR1 is SNHLY and CDR2 FYNNEI. CDR3 region: CASSSGTGFHEQYF. CDR3 DNA: TGTGCCAGCAGTTCCGGGACAGGGTTCCACGAGCAGTACTTC.

This chain uses TRBV20-1 with TRBJ1-2; perhaps TRBD1 as D (6 bases). The CDR3 runs 12 residues. Germline CDR1 reads DFQATT; CDR2 reads SNEGSKA (reference sequence). Trimming left V 3 bases short and J 9 bases short, with 14 bases between. This CDR3 reads CSASPAGVSYTF. CDR3 sequence (DNA): TGCAGTGCTAGTCCGGCAGGGGTCAGCTACACCTTC.

This rearrangement joins TRBV18 to TRBJ2-6; TRBD1 might be the D (6 bases). V dropped 4 bases and J dropped 0 bases, with 13 bases sitting between them. Per germline, CDR1 KGHSH and CDR2 LQKENI. The CDR3 spans 17 residues. CDR3 residues: CASSLDRTSSGANVLTF. CDR3 nucleotide sequence: TGTGCCAGCTCACTAGACAGGACCTCCTCTGGGGCCAACGTCCTGACTTTC.

This clone was seen once. The J gene is TRBJ2-2, the V gene TRBV11-3, with 7 bases aligning to TRBD1. Germline lookup yields CDR1 SGHNT and CDR2 YENEEA. This CDR3 has 14 amino acids. The V segment lost 6 bases and the J segment 6 bases; nucleotides outside the gene matches: 7. The CDR3 bases are TGTGCCAGCAGTTTGACAGGGTTGGCCGGGGAGCTGTTTTTT. Residues: CASSLTGLAGELFF. The whole variable domain, filled in from reference TRBV11-3 and TRBJ2-2, reads EAGVVQSPRYKIIEKKQPVAFWCNPISGHNTLYWYLQNLGQGPELLIRYENEEAVDDSQLPKDRFSAERLKGVDSTLKIQPAELGDSAVYLCASSLTGLAGELFFGEGSRLTVL.

The rearrangement joins TRBV5-4 to TRBJ2-2, with no clear D. Germline CDR1 SGHNT, CDR2 YYREEE (reference sequence). The length of the CDR3 is 15 residues. The V and J ends lost 2 bases and 0 bases respectively, with 8 bases between them. The CDR3 is CASSFKHTNTGELFF. The CDR3, as DNA: TGTGCCAGCAGCTTTAAACATACGAACACCGGGGAGCTGTTTTTT.

The chain joins TRBV7-2 to TRBJ2-7, with 7 bases aligning to TRBD2. Germline CDR1 SGHTA, CDR2 FQGNSA. The V segment lost 3 bases and the J segment 3 bases; nucleotides outside the gene matches: 8. The CDR3 runs to 15 residues. DNA of the CDR3: TGTGCCAGCAGCTTCGCCCGGGGGGTGGGCTACGAGCAGTACTTC. Translated: CASSFARGVGYEQYF.

The J gene is TRBJ1-2, the V gene TRBV19, with D perhaps TRBD1 (6 bases). CDR1 LNHDA and CDR2 SQIVND come from the germline V gene (reference sequence). The CDR3 has 14 residues. V was pared by 5 bases and J by 3 bases, with 13 bases between. CDR3 in DNA: TGTGCCAGTAGTGGAACCAGGGGATACTATGGCTACACCTTC. Its translation: CASSGTRGYYGYTF.

This sequence joins TRBV7-2 and TRBJ1-1; TRBD1 agrees at 7 bases. J was trimmed by 4 bases and V by 5 bases; bases with no gene match: 4. Germline-derived CDR1 and CDR2 are SGHTA and FQGNSA. There are 13 residues in the CDR3. CDR3 DNA: TGTGCCAGCAGCACCAGACAGGGCACTGAAGCTTTCTTT. Amino acid sequence: CASSTRQGTEAFF.

This CDR3 is CASSIQGTYGYTF. The CDR3 nucleotides are TGTGCCAGTAGTATACAGGGAACCTATGGCTACACCTTC. This rearrangement joins TRBV19 to TRBJ1-2, with a weak D call TRBD1 (5 bases). The CDR3 has 13 amino acids. CDR1 LNHDA and CDR2 SQIVND come from the germline V gene (reference sequence). Trimming removed 2 bases from V and 4 bases from J, with 8 bases in between. Full variable domain (missing parts from reference TRBV19 and TRBJ1-2): DGGITQSPKYLFRKEGQNVTLSCEQNLNHDAMYWYRQDPGQGLRLIYYSQIVNDFQKGDIAEGYSVSREKKESFPLTVTSAQKNPTAFYLCASSIQGTYGYTFGSGTRLTVV.

This clone was observed a few times. The CDR3 region has the DNA TGCAGCGTTGAAAGCGGAGGGGTTACCTACGAGCAGTACTTC. Its translation: CSVESGGVTYEQYF. The chain links TRBV29-1 to TRBJ2-7, with a possible D match to TRBD2 (6 bases). Germline values: CDR1 SQVTM, CDR2 ANQGSEA. The CDR3 consists of 14 residues. Trimming removed 2 bases at V and 2 bases at J, with 13 bases between.

The chain has TRBV10-3 and TRBJ1-1, with a weak D call TRBD1 (6 bases). Between the trimmed V and J ends, which lost 7 bases and 2 bases, there was a span of 17 bases. Germline assignment: CDR1 ENHRY and CDR2 SYGVKD. This CDR3 spans 15 amino acids. This CDR3 is CAITGGRGPNTEAFF. In nucleotides, the CDR3 is TGTGCCATCACCGGAGGCAGGGGTCCTAACACTGAAGCTTTCTTT.

This clone showed up just once. CDR3 nucleotide sequence: TGTGCCAGCAGTTTATCGAGACTGTTAGACTCGGGCTACACCTTC. Translating gives CASSLSRLLDSGYTF. The genes are TRBV27 and TRBJ1-2; D ambiguous. The length of the CDR3 is 15 residues. Trimming shortened V by 0 bases and J by 8 bases, and 16 bases separated the two germline ends. Germline-derived CDR1 and CDR2 are MNHEY and SMNVEV (reference sequence).

The V call is TRBV7-2, the J call TRBJ1-6; 7 nucleotides line up with TRBD1. J lost 7 bases, V lost 6 bases, and 6 bases had no gene match. This CDR3 comprises 14 residues. Germline assignment: CDR1 SGHTA and CDR2 FQGNSA. The CDR3 DNA reads TGTGCCAGCAGGGACAGGCTTATGAATTCACCCCTCCACTTT. Protein product: CASRDRLMNSPLHF.

The chain is built from TRBV18 and TRBJ2-5; 10 nucleotides agree with TRBD2. The junction had 8 bases not matched to a gene; V was cut back by 2 bases and J by 5 bases. CDR3 size: 16 residues. Germline V CDR1 and CDR2: KGHSH, LQKENI. CDR3 in DNA: TGTGCCAGCTCACCAGCTAGCGGGGGCCCCCGGGAGACCCAGTACTTC. It codes for CASSPASGGPRETQYF.

J is TRBJ2-1 and V is TRBV7-9, with TRBD2 identical over 12 bases. The CDR3 spans 15 residues. In germline, CDR1 is SEHNR, CDR2 FQNEAQ (reference sequence). With 2 bases clipped from V and 8 bases from J, the junction kept 4 bases outside the gene matches. The chain's CDR3 is CASSLLAGGTDEQFF. The CDR3, as DNA: TGTGCCAGCAGCTTACTAGCGGGGGGGACCGATGAGCAGTTCTTC.

V is TRBV11-2 and J is TRBJ2-1; 7 nucleotides line up with TRBD2. Germline values: CDR1 SGHAT, CDR2 FQNNGV. Trimming removed 3 bases from V and 7 bases from J; junction bases left unmatched: 3. CDR3 length: 13 residues. This chain's CDR3 is CASSFWGGNEQFF. As DNA, the CDR3 is TGTGCCAGCAGCTTTTGGGGGGGGAATGAGCAGTTCTTC.

This clone was observed a single time. V gene TRBV9 combines with J gene TRBJ2-7; 9 bases map to TRBD1. V gave up 3 bases and J gave up 5 bases; unmatched junction bases: 12. The CDR3 length is 16 residues. Germline values: CDR1 SGDLS, CDR2 YYNGEE. The CDR3 here is CASSGPGGTGNHEQYF. As DNA, the CDR3 is TGTGCCAGCAGCGGCCCCGGGGGGACAGGGAACCACGAGCAGTACTTC. The full variable domain, with the rest looked up from reference TRBV9 and TRBJ2-7, is DSGVTQTPKHLITATGQRVTLRCSPRSGDLSVYWYQQSLDQGLQFLIQYYNGEERAKGNILERFSAQQFPDLHSELNLSSLELGDSALYFCASSGPGGTGNHEQYFGPGTRLTVT.

Here the CDR3 DNA reads TGTGCCTGGAGTCGGAGGACTGAAGCTTTCTTT. This codes for CAWSRRTEAFF. The chain is built from TRBV30 and TRBJ1-1; the D is unclear. The V gene lost 2 bases and the J gene lost 5 bases, with 6 bases spanning the gap. CDR1 GTSNPN and CDR2 SVGIG come from the germline V gene (reference sequence). The CDR3 length is 11 residues.

The rearrangement joins TRBV11-2 to TRBJ2-7; unclear D gene. CDR1 is SGHAT, CDR2 FQNNGV, per germline. Trimming left V 2 bases short and J 3 bases short, with 11 bases between. The CDR3 runs to 14 residues. CDR3 DNA sequence: TGTGCCAGCAGCTTATCGTTCGACATCTACGAGCAGTACTTC. This translates into CASSLSFDIYEQYF.

CDR3 sequence (DNA): TGTGCCAGCAGCGTCTATCTAGCGGGGGACTACAATGAGCAGTTCTTC. This encodes CASSVYLAGDYNEQFF. The V gene is TRBV9, the J gene TRBJ2-1; 10 nucleotides align to TRBD2. With 2 bases clipped from V and 3 bases from J, the junction kept 5 bases outside the gene matches. CDR1 is SGDLS, CDR2 YYNGEE, per germline. This CDR3 spans 16 amino acids.